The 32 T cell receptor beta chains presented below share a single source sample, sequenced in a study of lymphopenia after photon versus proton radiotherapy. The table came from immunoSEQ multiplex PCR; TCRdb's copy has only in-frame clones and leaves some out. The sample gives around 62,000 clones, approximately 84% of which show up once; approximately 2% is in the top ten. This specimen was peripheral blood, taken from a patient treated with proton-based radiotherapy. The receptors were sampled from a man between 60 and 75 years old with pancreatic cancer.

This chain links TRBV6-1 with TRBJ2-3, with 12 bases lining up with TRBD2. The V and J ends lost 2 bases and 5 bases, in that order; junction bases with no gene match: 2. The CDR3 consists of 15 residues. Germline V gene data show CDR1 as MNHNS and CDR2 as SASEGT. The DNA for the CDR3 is TGTGCCAGCAGTGAACTAGCGGGAGGGGGAGATACGCAGTATTTT. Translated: CASSELAGGGDTQYF.

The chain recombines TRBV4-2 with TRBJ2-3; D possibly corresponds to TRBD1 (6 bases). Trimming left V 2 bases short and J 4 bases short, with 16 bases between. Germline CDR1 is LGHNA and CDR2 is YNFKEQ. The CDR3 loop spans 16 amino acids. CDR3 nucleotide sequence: TGTGCCAGCAGCCAACCCCGGGACACGGCGGCAGATACGCAGTATTTT. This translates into CASSQPRDTAADTQYF.

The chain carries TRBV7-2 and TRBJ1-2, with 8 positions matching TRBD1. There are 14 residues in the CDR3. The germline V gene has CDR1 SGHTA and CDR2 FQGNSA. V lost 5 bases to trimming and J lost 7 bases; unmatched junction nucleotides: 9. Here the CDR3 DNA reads TGTGCCAGCAGCCCGAGACAGGGGCTGGGTGGCTACACCTTC. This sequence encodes CASSPRQGLGGYTF. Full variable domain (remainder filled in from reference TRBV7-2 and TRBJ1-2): GAGVSQSPSNKVTEKGKDVELRCDPISGHTALYWYRQSLGQGLEFLIYFQGNSAPDKSGLPSDRFSAERTGGSVSTLTIQRTQQEDSAVYLCASSPRQGLGGYTFGSGTRLTVV.

The CDR3 region is CAIPVGLAGFTDTQYF. The CDR3 DNA sequence: TGTGCCATCCCAGTCGGCCTAGCGGGCTTCACAGATACGCAGTATTTT. V gene TRBV10-3 combines with J gene TRBJ2-3; 8 bases line up with TRBD2. The CDR3 has 16 amino acids. The V segment lost 8 bases and the J segment 2 bases; nucleotides outside the gene matches: 12. The germline V gene has CDR1 ENHRY and CDR2 SYGVKD.

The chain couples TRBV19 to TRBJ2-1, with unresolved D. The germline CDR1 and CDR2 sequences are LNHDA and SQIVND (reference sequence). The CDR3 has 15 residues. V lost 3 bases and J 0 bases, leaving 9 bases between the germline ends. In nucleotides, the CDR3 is TGTGCCAGTAGTATTCACCTCTTCTCCTACAATGAGCAGTTCTTC. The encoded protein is CASSIHLFSYNEQFF. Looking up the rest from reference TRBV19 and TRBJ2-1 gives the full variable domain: DGGITQSPKYLFRKEGQNVTLSCEQNLNHDAMYWYRQDPGQGLRLIYYSQIVNDFQKGDIAEGYSVSREKKESFPLTVTSAQKNPTAFYLCASSIHLFSYNEQFFGPGTRLTVL.

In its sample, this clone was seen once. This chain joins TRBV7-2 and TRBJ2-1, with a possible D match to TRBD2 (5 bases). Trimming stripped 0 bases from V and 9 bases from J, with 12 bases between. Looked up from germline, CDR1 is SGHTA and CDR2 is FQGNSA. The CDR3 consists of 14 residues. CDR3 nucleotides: TGTGCCAGCAGCTTAGCCCCTAGCTCCGGTGAGCAGTTCTTC. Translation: CASSLAPSSGEQFF.

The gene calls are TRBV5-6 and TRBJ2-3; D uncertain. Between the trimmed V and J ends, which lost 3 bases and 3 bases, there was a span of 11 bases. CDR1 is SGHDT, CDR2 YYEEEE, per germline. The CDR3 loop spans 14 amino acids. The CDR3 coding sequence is TGTGCCAGCAGCTCCTCAGCCAGGACAGATACGCAGTATTTT. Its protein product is CASSSSARTDTQYF.

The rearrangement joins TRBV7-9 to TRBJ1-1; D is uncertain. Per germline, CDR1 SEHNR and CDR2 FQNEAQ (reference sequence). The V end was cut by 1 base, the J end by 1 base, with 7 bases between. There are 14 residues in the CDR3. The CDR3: CASSLVNGNTEAFF. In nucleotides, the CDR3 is TGTGCCAGCAGCTTAGTGAACGGGAACACTGAAGCTTTCTTT.

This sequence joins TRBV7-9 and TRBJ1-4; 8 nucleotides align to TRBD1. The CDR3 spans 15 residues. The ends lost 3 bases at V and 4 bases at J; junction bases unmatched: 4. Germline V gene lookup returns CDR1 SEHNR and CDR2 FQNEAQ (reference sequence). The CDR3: CASSFQGAFNEKLFF. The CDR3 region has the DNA TGTGCCAGCAGCTTTCAGGGGGCATTTAATGAAAAACTGTTTTTT.

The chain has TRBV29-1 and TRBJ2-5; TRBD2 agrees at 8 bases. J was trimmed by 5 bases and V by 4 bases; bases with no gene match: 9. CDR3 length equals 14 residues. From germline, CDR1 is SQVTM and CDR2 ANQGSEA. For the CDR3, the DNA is TGCAGCGTTGTCCCAGCGGGAGTTGGGGAGACCCAGTACTTC. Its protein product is CSVVPAGVGETQYF.

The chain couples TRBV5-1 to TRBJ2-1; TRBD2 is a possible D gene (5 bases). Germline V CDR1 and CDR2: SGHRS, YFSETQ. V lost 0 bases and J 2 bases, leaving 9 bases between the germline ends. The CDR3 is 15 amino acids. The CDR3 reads CASSLGTPTYNEQFF. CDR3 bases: TGCGCCAGCAGCTTGGGGACTCCCACCTACAATGAGCAGTTCTTC.

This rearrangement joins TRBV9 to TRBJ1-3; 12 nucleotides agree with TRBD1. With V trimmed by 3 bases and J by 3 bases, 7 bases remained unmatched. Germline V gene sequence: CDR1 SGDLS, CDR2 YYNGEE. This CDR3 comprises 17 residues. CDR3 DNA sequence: TGTGCCAGCAGCGCCCCCGGGACAGGGGGCGTTGGAAACACCATATATTTT. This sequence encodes CASSAPGTGGVGNTIYF.

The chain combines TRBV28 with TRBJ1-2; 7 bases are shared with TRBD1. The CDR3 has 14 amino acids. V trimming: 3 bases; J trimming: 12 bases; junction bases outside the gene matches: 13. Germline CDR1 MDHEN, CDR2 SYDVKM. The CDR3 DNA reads TGTGCCAGCAGTTTTAGGTGGGGGTCCAGGGGGGACACCTTC. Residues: CASSFRWGSRGDTF.

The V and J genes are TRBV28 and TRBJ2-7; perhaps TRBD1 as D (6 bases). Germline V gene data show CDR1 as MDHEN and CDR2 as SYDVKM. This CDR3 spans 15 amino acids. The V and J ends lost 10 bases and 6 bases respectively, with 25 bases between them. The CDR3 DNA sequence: TGTGCCACCCGCCCCAGGGGAGTGGTCCGTTCCGAGCAGTACTTC. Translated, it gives CATRPRGVVRSEQYF.

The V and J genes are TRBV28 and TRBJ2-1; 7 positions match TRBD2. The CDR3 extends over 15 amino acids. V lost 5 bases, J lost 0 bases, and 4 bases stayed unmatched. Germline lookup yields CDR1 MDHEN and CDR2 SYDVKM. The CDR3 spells CASSERGSSYNEQFF. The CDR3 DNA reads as TGTGCCAGCAGTGAGCGGGGCAGCTCCTACAATGAGCAGTTCTTC.

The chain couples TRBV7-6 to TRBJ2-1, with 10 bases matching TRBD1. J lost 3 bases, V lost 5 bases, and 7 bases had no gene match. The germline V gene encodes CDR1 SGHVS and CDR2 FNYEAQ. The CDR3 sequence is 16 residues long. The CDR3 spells CASSRLTGGSYNEQFF. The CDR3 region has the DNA TGTGCCAGCAGCCGCTTGACAGGGGGCAGCTACAATGAGCAGTTCTTC.

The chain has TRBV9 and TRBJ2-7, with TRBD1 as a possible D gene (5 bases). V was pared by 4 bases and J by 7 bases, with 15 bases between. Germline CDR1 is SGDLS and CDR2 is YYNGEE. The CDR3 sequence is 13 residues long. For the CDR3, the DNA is TGTGCCAGCAGCATGGGCAGCCAGGGAGAGCAGTACTTC. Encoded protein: CASSMGSQGEQYF.

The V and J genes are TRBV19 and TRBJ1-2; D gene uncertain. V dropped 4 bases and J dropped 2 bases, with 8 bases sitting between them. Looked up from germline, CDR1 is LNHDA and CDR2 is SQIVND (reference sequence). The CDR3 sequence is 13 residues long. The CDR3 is CASSRGFNYGYTF. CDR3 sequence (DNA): TGTGCCAGTAGTAGGGGTTTCAACTATGGCTACACCTTC.

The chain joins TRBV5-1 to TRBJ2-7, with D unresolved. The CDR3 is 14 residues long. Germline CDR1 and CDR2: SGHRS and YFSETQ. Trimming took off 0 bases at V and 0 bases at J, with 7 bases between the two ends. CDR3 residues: CASSLDAHSYEQYF. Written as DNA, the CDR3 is TGCGCCAGCAGCTTGGACGCGCACTCCTACGAGCAGTACTTC. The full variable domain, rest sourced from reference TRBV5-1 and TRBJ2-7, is KAGVTQTPRYLIKTRGQQVTLSCSPISGHRSVSWYQQTPGQGLQFLFEYFSETQRNKGNFPGRFSGRQFSNSRSEMNVSTLELGDSALYLCASSLDAHSYEQYFGPGTRLTVT.

DNA for the CDR3: TGTGCCAGCAGCTTAACTCCGGGACTAGCCACCTACAATGAGCAGTTCTTC. This sequence encodes CASSLTPGLATYNEQFF. The chain combines TRBV7-3 with TRBJ2-1; 9 bases align to TRBD2. The ends lost 0 bases at V and 2 bases at J; junction bases unmatched: 5. Germline V gives CDR1 SGHTA, CDR2 FQGTGA. The CDR3 has 17 residues.

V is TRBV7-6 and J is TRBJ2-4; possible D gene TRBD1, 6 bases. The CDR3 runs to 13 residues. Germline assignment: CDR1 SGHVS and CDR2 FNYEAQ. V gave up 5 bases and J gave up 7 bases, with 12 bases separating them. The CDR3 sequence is CASSRTQGNIQYF. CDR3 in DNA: TGTGCCAGCAGCCGCACTCAGGGGAACATTCAGTACTTC.

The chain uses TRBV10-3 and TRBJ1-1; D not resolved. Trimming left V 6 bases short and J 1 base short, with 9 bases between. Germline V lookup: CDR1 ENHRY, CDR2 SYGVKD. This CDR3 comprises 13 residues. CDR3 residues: CAIRVKANTEAFF. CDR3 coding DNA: TGTGCCATCAGGGTGAAGGCGAACACTGAAGCTTTCTTT.

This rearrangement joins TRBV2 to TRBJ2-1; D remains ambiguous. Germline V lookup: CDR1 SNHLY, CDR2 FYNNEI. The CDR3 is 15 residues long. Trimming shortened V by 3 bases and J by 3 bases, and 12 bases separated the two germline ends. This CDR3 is CASSENAGLYNEQFF. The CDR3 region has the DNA TGTGCCAGCAGTGAGAACGCCGGGCTCTACAATGAGCAGTTCTTC. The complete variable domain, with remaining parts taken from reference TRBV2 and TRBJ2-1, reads EPEVTQTPSHQVTQMGQEVILRCVPISNHLYFYWYRQILGQKVEFLVSFYNNEISEKSEIFDDQFSVERPDGSNFTLKIRSTKLEDSAMYFCASSENAGLYNEQFFGPGTRLTVL.

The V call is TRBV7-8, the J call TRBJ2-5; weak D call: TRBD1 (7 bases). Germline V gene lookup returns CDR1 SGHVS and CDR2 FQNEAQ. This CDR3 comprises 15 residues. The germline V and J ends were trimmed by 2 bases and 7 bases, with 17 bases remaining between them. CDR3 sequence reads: CASSLRTGLGGTQYF. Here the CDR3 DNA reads TGTGCCAGCAGCTTAAGGACAGGCCTGGGGGGGACCCAGTACTTC.

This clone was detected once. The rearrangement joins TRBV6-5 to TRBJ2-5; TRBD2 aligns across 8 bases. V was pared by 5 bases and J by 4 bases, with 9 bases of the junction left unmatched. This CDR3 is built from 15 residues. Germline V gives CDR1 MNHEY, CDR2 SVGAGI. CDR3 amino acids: CASSRSPGGGETQYF. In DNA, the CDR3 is TGTGCCAGCAGTCGCTCACCGGGAGGGGGAGAGACCCAGTACTTC.

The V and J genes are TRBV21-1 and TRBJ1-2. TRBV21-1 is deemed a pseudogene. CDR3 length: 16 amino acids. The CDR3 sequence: CASSKVGGFGIRGYTF. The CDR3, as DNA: TGTGCCAGCAGCAAAGTTGGGGGGTTTGGGATTCGAGGCTACACCTTC.

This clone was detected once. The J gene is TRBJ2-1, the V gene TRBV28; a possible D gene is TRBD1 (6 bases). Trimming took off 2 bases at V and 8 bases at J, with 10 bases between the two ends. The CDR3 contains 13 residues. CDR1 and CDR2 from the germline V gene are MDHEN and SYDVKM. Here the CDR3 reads CASSLQGSDEQFF. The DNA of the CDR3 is TGTGCCAGCAGTTTACAGGGGAGCGATGAGCAGTTCTTC.

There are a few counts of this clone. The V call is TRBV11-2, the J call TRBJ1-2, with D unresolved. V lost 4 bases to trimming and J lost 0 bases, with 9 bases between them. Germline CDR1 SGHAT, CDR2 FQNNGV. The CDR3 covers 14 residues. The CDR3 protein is CASSSRRTNYGYTF. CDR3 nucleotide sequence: TGTGCCAGCAGCTCCCGCAGGACTAACTATGGCTACACCTTC.

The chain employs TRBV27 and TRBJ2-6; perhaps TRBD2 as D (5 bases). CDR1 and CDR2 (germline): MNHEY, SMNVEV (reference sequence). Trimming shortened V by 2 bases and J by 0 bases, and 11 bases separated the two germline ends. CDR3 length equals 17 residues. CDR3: CASSLRGETSGANVLTF. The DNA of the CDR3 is TGTGCCAGCAGTTTACGGGGAGAGACCTCTGGGGCCAACGTCCTGACTTTC.

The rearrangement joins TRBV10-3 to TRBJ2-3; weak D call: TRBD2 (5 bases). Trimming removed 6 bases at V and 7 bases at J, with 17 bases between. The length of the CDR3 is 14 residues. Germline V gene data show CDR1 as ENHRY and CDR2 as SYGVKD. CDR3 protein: CAISVAEGANTQYF. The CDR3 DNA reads TGTGCCATCAGCGTAGCTGAGGGCGCGAATACGCAGTATTTT.

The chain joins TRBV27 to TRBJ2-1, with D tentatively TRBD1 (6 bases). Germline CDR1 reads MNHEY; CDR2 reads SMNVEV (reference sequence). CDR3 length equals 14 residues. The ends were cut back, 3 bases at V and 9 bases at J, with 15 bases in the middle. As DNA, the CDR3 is TGTGCCAGCAGTTTGGGCCAGGGGAACGGTGAGCAGTTCTTC. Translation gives CASSLGQGNGEQFF.

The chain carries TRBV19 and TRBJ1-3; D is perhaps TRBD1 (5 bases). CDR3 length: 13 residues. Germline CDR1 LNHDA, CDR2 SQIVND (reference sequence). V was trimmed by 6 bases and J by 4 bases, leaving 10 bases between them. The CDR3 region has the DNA TGTGCCAGTAGCCGACAGTACGGAAACACCATATATTTT. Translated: CASSRQYGNTIYF. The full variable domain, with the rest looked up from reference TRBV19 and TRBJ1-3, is DGGITQSPKYLFRKEGQNVTLSCEQNLNHDAMYWYRQDPGQGLRLIYYSQIVNDFQKGDIAEGYSVSREKKESFPLTVTSAQKNPTAFYLCASSRQYGNTIYFGEGSWLTVV.